The 22 T cell receptor beta chains given below trace back to one sample, sequenced in a study of blood T cell repertoires in COVID-19. Only in-frame clones appear in the TCRdb table, and some are missing; sequencing was by immunoSEQ multiplex PCR. Here the sample spans around 190,000 clones, around 83% being singletons. Sample: peripheral blood. The receptors originated from a woman aged 70 to 79 with COVID-19, enrolled during active disease.

In nucleotides, the CDR3 is TGTGCCAGCAGTTATTTGAACACCAACTATGGCTACACCTTC. It translates to CASSYLNTNYGYTF. The rearrangement uses TRBV6-2 or TRBV6-3 and TRBJ1-2; no definite D call. Trimming left V 3 bases short and J 2 bases short, with 10 bases between. CDR1 is MNHEY and CDR2 is SVGEGT in the germline V gene. This CDR3 spans 14 amino acids.

The chain couples TRBV5-1 to TRBJ1-1; TRBD1 might be the D (6 bases). The CDR3 is 14 amino acids. V lost 4 bases to trimming and J lost 1 base, with 11 bases between them. Germline V lookup: CDR1 SGHRS, CDR2 YFSETQ. CDR3 in amino acids: CASSLDRPNTEAFF. CDR3 coding DNA: TGCGCCAGCAGCCTGGACAGACCGAACACTGAAGCTTTCTTT.

This sequence joins TRBV7-2 and TRBJ1-1, with a possible D match to TRBD1 (6 bases). Germline CDR1 is SGHTA and CDR2 is FQGNSA. This CDR3 spans 16 amino acids. V lost 4 bases, J lost 1 base, and 16 bases lay in between. The CDR3 region is CASSSRALGGNTEAFF. The CDR3, as DNA: TGTGCCAGCAGCTCCAGGGCCCTAGGGGGGAACACTGAAGCTTTCTTT.

The gene calls are TRBV4-3 and TRBJ2-3; 8 positions agree with TRBD2. Germline CDR1 and CDR2: LGHNA and YSLEER. The ends lost 0 bases at V and 2 bases at J; junction bases unmatched: 10. The CDR3 is 18 residues long. The chain's CDR3 is CASSQDMNSGELTDTQYF. As DNA, the CDR3 is TGCGCCAGCAGCCAAGATATGAATAGCGGGGAACTCACAGATACGCAGTATTTT.

The chain couples TRBV27 to TRBJ1-3; 8 bases are shared with TRBD1. The CDR3 is 15 residues long. The J segment lost 1 base and the V segment lost 5 bases, leaving 4 bases of the junction unmatched. Germline V CDR1 and CDR2: MNHEY, SMNVEV (reference sequence). The CDR3 loop is CASSKTGASGNTIYF. The CDR3 region has the DNA TGTGCCAGCAGTAAGACAGGGGCGTCTGGAAACACCATATATTTT.

V usage is TRBV2 and J usage is TRBJ1-1; D remains ambiguous. Germline V CDR1 and CDR2: SNHLY, FYNNEI. Deletions cut 4 bases from V and 5 bases from J, with 11 bases between. The length of the CDR3 is 13 residues. This chain's CDR3 is CASSGAGYTEAFF. The CDR3 nucleotides read TGTGCCAGCAGTGGTGCGGGTTATACTGAAGCTTTCTTT.

CDR3 sequence: CATSDTRLHYTF. DNA of the CDR3: TGTGCCACCAGTGATACCCGACTTCACTACACCTTC. The gene calls are TRBV24-1 and TRBJ1-2; no reliable D call. With 3 bases removed from V and 10 bases from J, the gap between germline ends came to 11 bases. In germline, CDR1 is KGHDR, CDR2 SFDVKD. The CDR3 runs 12 residues.

This clone was recorded once. This chain connects TRBV28 to TRBJ2-7; TRBD1 matches 11 bases. Trimming cost V 7 bases and J 3 bases; bases outside gene matches: 11. Germline V gives CDR1 MDHEN, CDR2 SYDVKM. The CDR3 is made up of 16 amino acids. The CDR3 is CASTGTGGKEGYEQYF. The CDR3 DNA reads as TGTGCCAGCACCGGGACAGGGGGGAAGGAAGGCTACGAGCAGTACTTC.

This clone turned up a few times. V and J are TRBV11-2 and TRBJ2-7, with D hard to call. Germline V lookup: CDR1 SGHAT, CDR2 FQNNGV. V lost 1 base, J lost 7 bases, and 8 bases lay in between. This CDR3 is built from 12 residues. CDR3 sequence (DNA): TGTGCCAGCAGCTTAGTTAGGCGGGAGCAGTACTTC. This encodes CASSLVRREQYF.

The V and J genes are TRBV7-2 and TRBJ1-2; the D gene is possibly TRBD1 (5 bases). Germline values: CDR1 SGHTA, CDR2 FQGNSA. V gave up 5 bases and J gave up 2 bases, with 18 bases separating them. CDR3 length: 16 residues. CDR3 bases: TGTGCCAGCAGCCGCTCCGCAGGGTACTCAAACTATGGCTACACCTTC. Its protein product is CASSRSAGYSNYGYTF. The full variable domain, rest sourced from reference TRBV7-2 and TRBJ1-2, is GAGVSQSPSNKVTEKGKDVELRCDPISGHTALYWYRQSLGQGLEFLIYFQGNSAPDKSGLPSDRFSAERTGGSVSTLTIQRTQQEDSAVYLCASSRSAGYSNYGYTFGSGTRLTVV.

The chain joins TRBV18 to TRBJ1-1, with TRBD1 matching over 7 bases. The CDR3 runs 16 residues. V trimming: 5 bases; J trimming: 0 bases; junction bases outside the gene matches: 9. Germline V gene sequence: CDR1 KGHSH, CDR2 LQKENI. CDR3 sequence reads: CASSYNRGAMNTEAFF. The CDR3 DNA is TGTGCCAGCTCATATAACAGGGGAGCAATGAACACTGAAGCTTTCTTT.

This chain connects TRBV5-4 to TRBJ1-1; no clear D. Trimming pared 4 bases from V and 11 bases from J, leaving 15 bases between. The CDR3 runs to 12 residues. CDR1 SGHNT and CDR2 YYREEE come from the germline V gene (reference sequence). CDR3 region: CASSLPKERAFF. As DNA, the CDR3 is TGTGCCAGCAGCCTACCCAAGGAGAGGGCTTTCTTT.

The genes are TRBV6-1 and TRBJ2-2; D call uncertain. The CDR3 is 13 residues long. Germline CDR1 is MNHNS and CDR2 is SASEGT. Trimming stripped 2 bases from V and 4 bases from J, with 5 bases between. The DNA of the CDR3 is TGTGCCAGCAGTGAACCTTCCACCGGGGAGCTGTTTTTT. Encoded protein: CASSEPSTGELFF.

The V gene is TRBV14, the J gene TRBJ2-1; maybe TRBD2 (6 bases). This CDR3 spans 18 amino acids. Germline V CDR1 and CDR2: SGHDN, FVKESK. V lost 0 bases, J lost 0 bases, and 15 bases lay in between. The CDR3 sequence: CASSQDGGWGDSYNEQFF. The CDR3 DNA sequence: TGTGCCAGCAGCCAAGACGGTGGGTGGGGGGACTCCTACAATGAGCAGTTCTTC.

This clone was observed a few times. The CDR3 reads CAWSLMGGRSETQYF. The CDR3 DNA reads as TGTGCCTGGAGTTTGATGGGGGGGCGTTCAGAGACCCAGTACTTC. The chain links TRBV30 to TRBJ2-5, with D perhaps TRBD2 (7 bases). This CDR3 is built from 15 residues. V dropped 2 bases and J dropped 4 bases, with 17 bases sitting between them. The germline gives CDR1 GTSNPN, CDR2 SVGIG (reference sequence).

The chain combines TRBV15 with TRBJ2-1; 8 bases agree with TRBD2. Germline CDR1 and CDR2: LNHNV and YYDKDF (reference sequence). The CDR3 is 17 amino acids. With V trimmed by 0 bases and J by 5 bases, 9 bases remained unmatched. The CDR3, as DNA: TGTGCCACCAGCAGAGATACGAGCGGGAGAACTGACAATGAGCAGTTCTTC. It codes for CATSRDTSGRTDNEQFF. The full variable domain, completed using reference TRBV15 and TRBJ2-1, is DAMVIQNPRYQVTQFGKPVTLSCSQTLNHNVMYWYQQKSSQAPKLLFHYYDKDFNNEADTPDNFQSRRPNTSFCFLDIRSPGLGDTAMYLCATSRDTSGRTDNEQFFGPGTRLTVL.

The chain recombines TRBV6-1 with TRBJ1-1, with D maybe TRBD1 (5 bases). Germline CDR1 and CDR2: MNHNS and SASEGT. Trimming removed 4 bases from V and 2 bases from J, with 17 bases in between. The CDR3 is 16 residues long. CDR3: CASSGRPRVGNTEAFF. The DNA for the CDR3 is TGTGCCAGCAGTGGAAGACCCAGGGTCGGTAACACTGAAGCTTTCTTT.

The gene calls are TRBV5-6 and TRBJ2-4; TRBD1 aligns across 9 bases. The V gene's germline CDR1 is SGHDT and CDR2 YYEEEE. The CDR3 is 16 amino acids. The trim removed 2 bases at V and 6 bases at J, leaving 9 bases unmatched. CDR3 nucleotides: TGTGCCAGCAGCTTTGAGGGACAGGGAGGAAGAAACATTCAGTACTTC. This translates into CASSFEGQGGRNIQYF.

This chain connects TRBV6-2 or TRBV6-3 to TRBJ2-7; 7 positions match TRBD2. Trimming took 3 bases from V and 6 from J; bases not matched to a gene: 5. Germline V lookup: CDR1 MNHEY, CDR2 SVGEGT. This CDR3 is built from 13 residues. The CDR3 protein is CASSYIREVEQYF. The CDR3 nucleotides read TGTGCCAGCAGTTATATACGGGAGGTCGAGCAGTACTTC.

This chain uses TRBV5-4 with TRBJ1-6; 8 positions match TRBD1. CDR1 and CDR2 (germline): SGHNT, YYREEE (reference sequence). This CDR3 spans 14 amino acids. V lost 2 bases to trimming and J lost 7 bases; unmatched junction nucleotides: 2. The CDR3 here is CASSFRQGNSPLHF. The CDR3 region has the DNA TGTGCCAGCAGCTTCCGACAGGGGAATTCACCCCTCCACTTT.

This chain uses TRBV7-2 with TRBJ2-3, with 9 bases that match TRBD2. V was clipped by 4 bases and J by 0 bases; unmatched bases: 5. The CDR3 covers 16 residues. Germline CDR1 and CDR2: SGHTA and FQGNSA. In DNA form, the CDR3 reads TGTGCCAGCAGCTCCGGGACTAGCTTAAGCACAGATACGCAGTATTTT. It codes for CASSSGTSLSTDTQYF.

The gene calls are TRBV10-3 and TRBJ2-3; TRBD2 might be the D (5 bases). CDR3 length: 12 amino acids. V was pared by 11 bases and J by 1 base, with 10 bases between. The germline V gene encodes CDR1 ENHRY and CDR2 SYGVKD. Here the CDR3 reads CAAGRGTDTQYF. The CDR3 nucleotides are TGTGCCGCGGGTAGGGGCACAGATACGCAGTATTTT.